This T cell receptor (beta chain) was obtained from a study of T-cell reconstitution after alpha-beta-depleted transplantation in children. Unique molecular identifiers were incorporated when the TCRbeta library was constructed. TCRdb ran MiXCR on the PCR reads and lists one entry per CDR3 protein. The sample includes some 590,000 distinct CDR3 sequences, roughly a tenth of them seen just once. This clonotype was observed a few times. Germline CDR1 and CDR2: DFQATT and SNEGSKA (reference sequence). The CDR3 loop spans 12 amino acids. The V and J genes are TRBV20-1 and TRBJ2-1, with 7 positions matching TRBD2. Material: PBMCs from the stem cell graft donor, obtained from the stem cell graft. This TCR derives from a human donor who donated a stem cell graft to a child with acute myeloid leukemia. The CDR3 loop reads CSLSGSYNEQFF. The CDR3 nucleotides are TGCAGCCTTAGCGGGTCCTACAATGAGCAGTTCTTC.